The 23 T cell receptor beta chains below were found in one sample sequenced in a study of shared clonotypes between healthy human individuals. Method: immunoSEQ multiplex PCR; TCRdb's copy keeps in-frame clones and lacks some. The sample yields more than 1,200,000 clones, approximately 98.5% seen once. Sequences were obtained from naive CD4+ T cells sorted from blood. Subset meaning: CD45RA+ positively selected. The receptor set was obtained from a man aged 25-40 years in good health.

This chain links TRBV2 with TRBJ2-1; D may be TRBD2 (6 bases). Germline V CDR1 and CDR2: SNHLY, FYNNEI. V was trimmed by 6 bases and J by 8 bases, leaving 11 bases between them. CDR3 length equals 12 residues. The CDR3 region has the DNA TGTGCCAGCAGGGGGACTTCGCATGAGCAGTTCTTC. Amino acid sequence: CASRGTSHEQFF. The variable domain in full, completed from reference TRBV2 and TRBJ2-1, reads EPEVTQTPSHQVTQMGQEVILRCVPISNHLYFYWYRQILGQKVEFLVSFYNNEISEKSEIFDDQFSVERPDGSNFTLKIRSTKLEDSAMYFCASRGTSHEQFFGPGTRLTVL.

J is TRBJ2-7 and V is TRBV5-1; 8 bases map to TRBD1. There are 15 residues in the CDR3. The V segment lost 0 bases and the J segment 4 bases; nucleotides outside the gene matches: 6. Germline lookup yields CDR1 SGHRS and CDR2 YFSETQ. CDR3 protein: CASSLGGQDLYEQYF. The DNA of the CDR3 is TGCGCCAGCAGCTTGGGGGGACAGGACCTTTACGAGCAGTACTTC.

Of note for this clone: Different DNA sequences within this sample yield the same CDR3. CDR3 amino acids: CASRYQETQYF. Here the CDR3 DNA reads TGTGCCAGCCGATATCAAGAGACCCAGTACTTC. V and J are TRBV2 and TRBJ2-5; D gene unclear. Germline lookup yields CDR1 SNHLY and CDR2 FYNNEI. The CDR3 totals 11 residues. V dropped 8 bases and J dropped 2 bases, with 6 bases sitting between them.

This chain uses TRBV7-8 with TRBJ2-7; 7 bases match TRBD1. Germline-derived CDR1 and CDR2 are SGHVS and FQNEAQ. With V trimmed by 5 bases and J by 0 bases, 7 bases remained unmatched. The CDR3 totals 15 residues. The chain's CDR3 is CASSEGDRSSYEQYF. For the CDR3, the DNA is TGTGCCAGCAGCGAAGGGGACAGAAGCTCCTACGAGCAGTACTTC.

The chain joins TRBV30 to TRBJ1-5, with TRBD1 identical over 7 bases. After removal of 3 bases from V and 1 base from J, the junction contained 6 bases not matched to a gene. There are 15 residues in the CDR3. In germline, CDR1 is GTSNPN, CDR2 SVGIG (reference sequence). Here the CDR3 reads CAWSRAGQSNQPQHF. DNA for the CDR3: TGTGCCTGGAGCCGAGCGGGACAGAGCAATCAGCCCCAGCATTTT.

This chain connects TRBV11-2 to TRBJ2-7, with TRBD2 matching over 7 bases. CDR3 length: 15 residues. Germline V CDR1 and CDR2: SGHAT, FQNNGV. V shed 1 base, J shed 3 bases, and the junction held 6 bases outside the gene matches. CDR3 protein: CASSLGVGGDYEQYF. CDR3 DNA: TGTGCCAGCAGCTTAGGAGTGGGAGGGGACTACGAGCAGTACTTC.

V gene TRBV28 combines with J gene TRBJ2-6; possibly TRBD2 for D (5 bases). Trimming cost V 5 bases and J 0 bases, with 14 bases left between them. CDR1 is MDHEN and CDR2 is SYDVKM in the germline V gene. This CDR3 comprises 17 residues. The DNA for the CDR3 is TGTGCCAGCAGTGGCGGGTCCAGGCCCTCTGGGGCCAACGTCCTGACTTTC. This sequence encodes CASSGGSRPSGANVLTF.

V and J are TRBV28 and TRBJ2-7, with 9 bases fitting TRBD2. Germline V gene sequence: CDR1 MDHEN, CDR2 SYDVKM. The CDR3 has 13 residues. V shed 6 bases, J shed 3 bases, and the junction held 3 bases outside the gene matches. The CDR3 loop is CASSLAGYYEQYF. The CDR3 bases are TGTGCCAGCAGCCTAGCGGGGTACTACGAGCAGTACTTC.

The chain is built from TRBV18 and TRBJ1-4; TRBD1 matches 10 bases. The CDR3 contains 16 residues. The V and J ends lost 6 bases and 0 bases, in that order; junction bases with no gene match: 4. Germline lookup yields CDR1 KGHSH and CDR2 LQKENI. CDR3 residues: CASSQGQGATNEKLFF. CDR3 in DNA: TGTGCCAGCTCTCAAGGACAGGGGGCAACTAATGAAAAACTGTTTTTT.

The rearrangement links TRBV7-2 to TRBJ2-3; tentative D call: TRBD1 (6 bases). The germline V gene has CDR1 SGHTA and CDR2 FQGNSA. This CDR3 has 14 amino acids. The V and J ends lost 5 bases and 2 bases respectively, with 11 bases between them. The CDR3 coding sequence is TGTGCCAGCAGCCTTTACAGGGACACAGATACGCAGTATTTT. Encoded protein: CASSLYRDTDTQYF.

The rearrangement joins TRBV9 to TRBJ2-1, with 11 bases matching TRBD2. CDR1 and CDR2 from the germline V gene are SGDLS and YYNGEE. V lost 3 bases and J lost 5; bases outside the gene matches: 7. This CDR3 comprises 16 residues. Here the CDR3 DNA reads TGTGCCAGCAGCGCCCATGGGACTAGCGGAAACAATGAGCAGTTCTTC. Residues: CASSAHGTSGNNEQFF.

V usage is TRBV15 and J usage is TRBJ2-1; maybe TRBD2 (6 bases). The CDR3 is 14 amino acids. Germline lookup yields CDR1 LNHNV and CDR2 YYDKDF (reference sequence). The V end was cut by 4 bases, the J end by 4 bases, with 11 bases between. CDR3 region: CATSTGVAYNEQFF. CDR3 nucleotides: TGTGCCACCAGCACGGGGGTAGCTTACAATGAGCAGTTCTTC.

This rearrangement joins TRBV7-8 to TRBJ2-5, with 7 positions matching TRBD1. Germline trimming cut 5 bases from V and 5 bases from J; bases unmatched to any gene: 14. The CDR3 contains 16 residues. The germline V gene encodes CDR1 SGHVS and CDR2 FQNEAQ. This chain's CDR3 is CASSLNPTGSGETQYF. CDR3 nucleotides: TGTGCCAGCAGCCTAAACCCGACAGGGTCGGGGGAGACCCAGTACTTC.

The CDR3: CASSPTGTGNYEQYF. CDR3 nucleotides: TGTGCCAGCAGCCCAACCGGGACAGGGAACTACGAGCAGTACTTC. V usage is TRBV28 and J usage is TRBJ2-7, with 9 bases aligning to TRBD1. The J segment lost 3 bases and the V segment lost 6 bases, leaving 9 bases of the junction unmatched. Germline CDR1 is MDHEN and CDR2 is SYDVKM. The CDR3 is 15 residues long.

The chain combines TRBV7-9 with TRBJ2-1; 10 nucleotides align to TRBD2. This CDR3 spans 19 amino acids. J was trimmed by 6 bases and V by 0 bases; bases with no gene match: 14. The V gene's germline CDR1 is SEHNR and CDR2 FQNEAQ (reference sequence). The CDR3 region is CASSLAGGSGRAGGNEQFF. CDR3 nucleotide sequence: TGTGCCAGCAGCTTAGCGGGGGGCAGCGGGAGGGCCGGAGGCAATGAGCAGTTCTTC.

V is TRBV6-1 and J is TRBJ1-4, with D possibly being TRBD1 (5 bases). The length of the CDR3 is 14 residues. V gave up 5 bases and J gave up 4 bases, with 11 bases separating them. Per the germline V gene, CDR1 is MNHNS and CDR2 is SASEGT. The CDR3 sequence: CASSSRDYNEKLFF. The CDR3 region has the DNA TGTGCCAGCAGTTCCCGGGACTATAATGAAAAACTGTTTTTT.

With respect to this clone: The sample has other DNA sequences that encode this CDR3 too. The CDR3 bases are TGTGCCAGCTCACCGAACGGTTATCCCGCGGAAGAGACCCAGTACTTC. Its translation: CASSPNGYPAEETQYF. V is TRBV18 and J is TRBJ2-5; D is ambiguous. This CDR3 is 16 amino acids long. The ends were cut back, 3 bases at V and 3 bases at J, with 17 bases in the middle. Germline assignment: CDR1 KGHSH and CDR2 LQKENI.

The genes are TRBV4-1 and TRBJ1-5; possible D gene TRBD1, 6 bases. There are 16 residues in the CDR3. Germline values: CDR1 MGHRA, CDR2 YSYEKL. Between the trimmed V and J ends, which lost 1 base and 6 bases, there was a span of 16 bases. CDR3 loop: CASSQGEQDRFQPQHF. CDR3 DNA sequence: TGCGCCAGCAGCCAAGGGGAGCAAGACAGGTTTCAGCCCCAGCATTTT.

The chain joins TRBV5-1 to TRBJ1-2, with TRBD1 matching over 7 bases. Germline V lookup: CDR1 SGHRS, CDR2 YFSETQ. This CDR3 has 18 residues. V dropped 4 bases and J dropped 4; count of bases not matched to a gene: 19. In nucleotides, the CDR3 is TGCGCCAGCAGCGCCGAGGACAGGTCGGCGGTAGTAGTCTATGGCTACACCTTC. Protein product: CASSAEDRSAVVVYGYTF.

This chain links TRBV7-6 with TRBJ2-7; D may be TRBD1 (6 bases). The CDR3 sequence is 14 residues long. The ends were cut back, 1 base at V and 2 bases at J, with 9 bases in the middle. Germline V gives CDR1 SGHVS, CDR2 FNYEAQ. The CDR3 reads CASSLEGVAYEQYF. CDR3 bases: TGTGCCAGCAGCTTAGAGGGGGTGGCCTACGAGCAGTACTTC.

This rearrangement joins TRBV27 to TRBJ1-5; maybe TRBD1 (5 bases). This CDR3 comprises 18 residues. V was trimmed by 2 bases and J by 2 bases, leaving 19 bases between them. Germline CDR1 is MNHEY and CDR2 is SMNVEV (reference sequence). CDR3 protein: CASSLGGRGGVRNQPQHF. Here the CDR3 DNA reads TGTGCCAGCAGTTTAGGAGGGCGGGGGGGTGTTCGCAATCAGCCCCAGCATTTT.

V usage is TRBV11-2 and J usage is TRBJ2-2; unclear D gene. Trimming stripped 5 bases from V and 0 bases from J, with 10 bases between. There are 15 residues in the CDR3. Germline lookup yields CDR1 SGHAT and CDR2 FQNNGV. CDR3 DNA: TGTGCCAGCAGCCCTGCCACGGCGAACACCGGGGAGCTGTTTTTT. Protein product: CASSPATANTGELFF.

J is TRBJ1-4 and V is TRBV7-9, with a possible D match to TRBD1 (6 bases). The germline CDR1 and CDR2 sequences are SEHNR and FQNEAQ (reference sequence). There are 12 residues in the CDR3. V shed 6 bases and J shed 13 bases, with 15 bases lying between them. The CDR3 nucleotides are TGTGCCAGCAGTGCAGACAGGCCAACACTGTTTTTT. It is translated as CASSADRPTLFF.